These 22 T cell receptor beta chains share one sample of origin, sequenced in a study of cytomegalovirus exposure and HLA in healthy donors. The PCR employed 60 Vbeta primers together with 13 Jbeta primers. Clones were read by immunoSEQ multiplex PCR, and TCRdb kept only the in-frame ones, dropping some. The profile shows roughly 180,000 clones, 80% of them singletons. Sample: PBMCs. The receptors were sampled from a young man in good health and CMV-seropositive.

This rearrangement joins TRBV28 to TRBJ2-2; maybe TRBD1 (5 bases). The CDR3 consists of 15 residues. The germline CDR1 and CDR2 sequences are MDHEN and SYDVKM. Trimming cost V 3 bases and J 5 bases, with 13 bases left between them. The CDR3 nucleotides are TGTGCCAGCAGTTTCAGGGCAGGGTTAACCGGGGAGCTGTTTTTT. Its protein product is CASSFRAGLTGELFF.

The genes are TRBV5-5 and TRBJ2-2; D uncertain. The germline V gene encodes CDR1 SGHKS and CDR2 YYEKEE (reference sequence). Trimming took off 4 bases at V and 0 bases at J, with 10 bases between the two ends. The CDR3 covers 15 residues. CDR3 sequence: CASSPGYSNTGELFF. CDR3 DNA sequence: TGTGCCAGCAGCCCAGGATATTCGAACACCGGGGAGCTGTTTTTT. Together with reference TRBV5-5 and TRBJ2-2, the CDR3 gives the full variable domain: DAGVTQSPTHLIKTRGQQVTLRCSPISGHKSVSWYQQVLGQGPQFIFQYYEKEERGRGNFPDRFSARQFPNYSSELNVNALLLGDSALYLCASSPGYSNTGELFFGEGSRLTVL.

This clone turned up a few times. The rearrangement links TRBV4-3 to TRBJ1-1; 7 bases are shared with TRBD1. The CDR3 extends over 16 amino acids. V gave up 1 base and J gave up 0 bases; unmatched junction bases: 5. The germline gives CDR1 LGHNA, CDR2 YSLEER. CDR3 region: CASSQATGFLNTEAFF. Here the CDR3 DNA reads TGCGCCAGCAGCCAAGCGACAGGGTTCTTGAACACTGAAGCTTTCTTT.

This chain connects TRBV29-1 to TRBJ2-7; TRBD1 agrees at 11 bases. The CDR3 consists of 13 residues. V lost 6 bases to trimming and J lost 6 bases; unmatched junction nucleotides: 7. The germline CDR1 and CDR2 sequences are SQVTM and ANQGSEA. In nucleotides, the CDR3 is TGCAGCGTCGTGAAAGGGACAGGGGGCGAGCAGTACTTC. Amino acids: CSVVKGTGGEQYF.

V is TRBV18 and J is TRBJ1-5; no definite D call. CDR1 is KGHSH, CDR2 LQKENI, per germline. This CDR3 region has 15 residues. Trimming pared 6 bases from V and 0 bases from J, leaving 12 bases between. The CDR3 loop is CASSPTGYSNQPQHF. The CDR3 bases are TGTGCCAGCTCCCCGACTGGGTATAGCAATCAGCCCCAGCATTTT.

This rearrangement joins TRBV11-3 to TRBJ1-3; D not resolved. This CDR3 region has 14 residues. The V gene lost 2 bases and the J gene lost 0 bases, with 5 bases spanning the gap. The germline gives CDR1 SGHNT, CDR2 YENEEA. CDR3 in amino acids: CASSLSRSGNTIYF. The CDR3 region has the DNA TGTGCCAGCAGCTTATCCCGCTCTGGAAACACCATATATTTT.

The J gene is TRBJ2-2, the V gene TRBV6-4; D is unresolved. This CDR3 region has 13 residues. Trimming removed 3 bases from V and 3 bases from J, with 5 bases in between. Per germline, CDR1 MRHNA and CDR2 SNTAGT. This chain's CDR3 is CASSDSDTGELFF. The CDR3 region has the DNA TGTGCCAGCAGTGATTCGGACACCGGGGAGCTGTTTTTT.

The chain employs TRBV6-1 and TRBJ2-7; a possible D gene is TRBD1 (5 bases). Trimming removed 0 bases at V and 2 bases at J, with 11 bases between. CDR1 and CDR2 from the germline V gene are MNHNS and SASEGT. The CDR3 is made up of 15 amino acids. The CDR3 loop is CASSEASRAPYEQYF. CDR3 bases: TGTGCCAGCAGTGAAGCGAGCAGGGCCCCCTACGAGCAGTACTTC.

This clone has just a few counts. The chain carries TRBV18 and TRBJ2-3; the D gene is possibly TRBD2 (6 bases). The CDR3 sequence is 16 residues long. The V end lost 2 bases, the J end lost 2 bases, and 14 bases lay between the germline ends. Germline V gives CDR1 KGHSH, CDR2 LQKENI. The CDR3 here is CASSPKSGASTDTQYF. The CDR3 DNA sequence: TGTGCCAGCTCACCAAAGTCGGGAGCCTCCACAGATACGCAGTATTTT.

The table lists this clone with a count of one. CDR3 bases: TGTGCCAGCAGCAAACGACTAGCGGGGAGGGGGACAGATACGCAGTATTTT. This codes for CASSKRLAGRGTDTQYF. The chain links TRBV11-3 to TRBJ2-3; TRBD2 aligns across 11 bases. CDR1 is SGHNT, CDR2 YENEEA, per germline. This CDR3 is built from 17 residues. Germline trimming cut 5 bases from V and 3 bases from J; bases unmatched to any gene: 10.

The V gene is TRBV19, the J gene TRBJ2-3, with TRBD1 matching over 11 bases. V lost 8 bases, J lost 5 bases, and 6 bases stayed unmatched. The CDR3 has 14 amino acids. The germline V gene encodes CDR1 LNHDA and CDR2 SQIVND (reference sequence). The CDR3 DNA follows: TGTGCCAGTCACGGACAGGGGGCGAAAGATACGCAGTATTTT. This gives the protein CASHGQGAKDTQYF.

This clone has only a few counts. V gene TRBV19 combines with J gene TRBJ2-3; TRBD2 aligns across 13 bases. Germline-derived CDR1 and CDR2 are LNHDA and SQIVND (reference sequence). The CDR3 has 18 residues. Trimming took 4 bases from V and 2 from J; bases not matched to a gene: 9. CDR3 sequence (DNA): TGTGCCAGTAGTAGAGGGACCGGGACTAGCGGGACCACAGATACGCAGTATTTT. Protein product: CASSRGTGTSGTTDTQYF. Full variable domain (rest looked up from reference TRBV19 and TRBJ2-3): DGGITQSPKYLFRKEGQNVTLSCEQNLNHDAMYWYRQDPGQGLRLIYYSQIVNDFQKGDIAEGYSVSREKKESFPLTVTSAQKNPTAFYLCASSRGTGTSGTTDTQYFGPGTRLTVL.

The chain recombines TRBV6-5 with TRBJ1-1; D is unclear. There are 14 residues in the CDR3. Trimming removed 2 bases from V and 3 bases from J, with 10 bases in between. Germline values: CDR1 MNHEY, CDR2 SVGAGI. The CDR3 region is CASSYRQAYTEAFF. The CDR3 nucleotides read TGTGCCAGCAGTTACAGGCAGGCCTACACTGAAGCTTTCTTT.

This chain joins TRBV7-2 and TRBJ1-4, with 7 bases aligning to TRBD1. The CDR3 runs to 12 residues. V was pared by 5 bases and J by 11 bases, with 5 bases of the junction left unmatched. Per the germline V gene, CDR1 is SGHTA and CDR2 is FQGNSA. This CDR3 is CASSKQGQKLFF. CDR3 sequence (DNA): TGTGCCAGCAGCAAACAGGGACAGAAACTGTTTTTT.

Only one count was recorded for this clone. This sequence joins TRBV15 and TRBJ2-1; 8 bases line up with TRBD2. Trimming at V came to 0 bases and at J to 7 bases, leaving 14 bases not matched to a gene. This CDR3 is built from 18 residues. CDR1 and CDR2 from the germline V gene are LNHNV and YYDKDF (reference sequence). The CDR3: CATSRDPDWGGGSNEQFF. The CDR3 DNA reads TGTGCCACCAGCAGAGATCCGGACTGGGGCGGGGGGTCAAATGAGCAGTTCTTC.

On this clone: Other DNA sequences from this sample encode an identical CDR3 as well. The chain employs TRBV12-5 and TRBJ1-1; D perhaps matches TRBD1 (5 bases). V lost 5 bases, J lost 1 base, and 11 bases lay in between. CDR1 and CDR2 from the germline V gene are LGHNT and FRNRAP. This CDR3 has 14 residues. CDR3: CASGLGAGNTEAFF. For the CDR3, the DNA is TGTGCTAGTGGTCTAGGGGCCGGGAACACTGAAGCTTTCTTT.

This clone occurred once. The chain is built from TRBV9 and TRBJ2-5, with unresolved D. This CDR3 comprises 15 residues. Germline V gives CDR1 SGDLS, CDR2 YYNGEE. The V gene lost 2 bases and the J gene lost 5 bases, with 16 bases spanning the gap. The CDR3 bases are TGTGCCAGCAGCGTCTCAGGCCAGGATGGCGAGACCCAGTACTTC. As protein: CASSVSGQDGETQYF. Full variable domain (remainder filled in from reference TRBV9 and TRBJ2-5): DSGVTQTPKHLITATGQRVTLRCSPRSGDLSVYWYQQSLDQGLQFLIQYYNGEERAKGNILERFSAQQFPDLHSELNLSSLELGDSALYFCASSVSGQDGETQYFGPGTRLLVL.

This sequence joins TRBV18 and TRBJ2-4, with a weak D call TRBD2 (6 bases). CDR3 length equals 16 residues. Germline V gene data show CDR1 as KGHSH and CDR2 as LQKENI. V lost 5 bases, J lost 0 bases, and 14 bases lay in between. Here the CDR3 DNA reads TGTGCCAGCTCAGGGGGGACCCCCCTAGCCAAAAACATTCAGTACTTC. Protein sequence: CASSGGTPLAKNIQYF.

The CDR3 region is CAISVPGQGASYEQYF. In DNA, the CDR3 is TGTGCCATCAGTGTCCCGGGACAGGGGGCTTCCTACGAGCAGTACTTC. The chain joins TRBV10-3 to TRBJ2-7, with 12 bases matching TRBD1. Per germline, CDR1 ENHRY and CDR2 SYGVKD. The CDR3 spans 16 residues. V lost 4 bases and J lost 1; bases outside the gene matches: 5.

The chain is built from TRBV5-8 and TRBJ2-5; D unresolved. The V end lost 0 bases, the J end lost 1 base, and 4 bases lay between the germline ends. The CDR3 spans 13 residues. CDR1 SGHTS and CDR2 YDEGEE come from the germline V gene. CDR3 sequence: CASSLAVQETQYF. In DNA, the CDR3 is TGTGCCAGCAGCTTGGCGGTCCAAGAGACCCAGTACTTC.

The chain has TRBV7-2 and TRBJ1-2, with TRBD1 matching over 8 bases. This CDR3 has 14 residues. Unmatched junction bases numbered 5, after V lost 5 bases and J lost 3 bases. Germline V gene sequence: CDR1 SGHTA, CDR2 FQGNSA. CDR3 sequence: CASSLLDRDYGYTF. CDR3 coding DNA: TGTGCCAGCAGCCTTTTGGACAGGGACTATGGCTACACCTTC. The complete variable domain, with remaining parts taken from reference TRBV7-2 and TRBJ1-2, reads GAGVSQSPSNKVTEKGKDVELRCDPISGHTALYWYRQSLGQGLEFLIYFQGNSAPDKSGLPSDRFSAERTGGSVSTLTIQRTQQEDSAVYLCASSLLDRDYGYTFGSGTRLTVV.

V gene TRBV7-9 combines with J gene TRBJ2-7, with 8 bases fitting TRBD2. The length of the CDR3 is 15 residues. Germline V gene lookup returns CDR1 SEHNR and CDR2 FQNEAQ (reference sequence). Unmatched junction bases numbered 5, after V lost 0 bases and J lost 4 bases. CDR3 protein: CASSLAPGGFYEQYF. The CDR3, as DNA: TGTGCCAGCAGCTTAGCGCCGGGGGGGTTTTACGAGCAGTACTTC.